This T cell receptor (beta chain) was recorded in a study of vaccination effects on CD4 cells after COVID-19. Study as a whole: In the ViraFEST assay, antigen-specific CD4+ clonotypes were identified by expansion after peptide-pool stimulation.

A roughly ten-day culture period preceded the isolation of CD4+ T cells. Participants got two doses of BNT162b2 or mRNA-1273 vaccine. Neither prior SARS-CoV-2 infection nor positive nucleocapsid antibodies were present in the vaccine recipients. As regards this clone: Antigen specificity is unknown.

Measured with immunoSEQ multiplex PCR; TCRdb has only the in-frame clones, and not every one. Among about 73,000 clones listed, less than 75% were seen once. V dropped 2 bases and J dropped 3; count of bases not matched to a gene: 10. From germline, CDR1 is MDHEN and CDR2 SYDVKM. The CDR3 has 17 residues. This chain uses TRBV28 with TRBJ1-1, with TRBD1 matching 9 bases. Material: CD4+ T cells from PBMCs cultured without peptide, obtained after COVID-19 vaccination. This TCR came from a human donor who received a COVID-19 vaccine. CDR3 residues: CASSLPGTGRKDTEAFF. In nucleotides, the CDR3 is TGTGCCAGCAGTTTACCCGGGACAGGGAGAAAGGACACTGAAGCTTTCTTT.